Shown below are 19 T cell receptor beta chains from a single sample sequenced in a study of T cells in Graves' hyperthyroidism and ophthalmopathy. Template material for amplifying TCR beta CDR3 regions consisted of RNA transcripts. HTBI primers were used for first-round RT-PCR of the TCR CDR3. TCRdb called the multiplex PCR reads again in MiXCR, with one record for every CDR3 protein. The data contain approximately 520,000 distinct CDR3 sequences, 20% of them singletons. The sequenced sample was blood. The receptors were sampled from a man younger than 30 with Graves' hyperthyroidism.

The J gene is TRBJ2-7, the V gene TRBV12-5; no definite D call. V lost 0 bases and J 3 bases, leaving 12 bases between the germline ends. This CDR3 contains 15 residues. Germline CDR1 reads LGHNT; CDR2 reads FRNRAP. CDR3 nucleotide sequence: TGTGCTAGTGGTTTGGTCGTAGGGCAACTCTACGAGCAGTACTTC. Amino acid sequence: CASGLVVGQLYEQYF. The full variable domain, with the rest looked up from reference TRBV12-5 and TRBJ2-7, is DARVTQTPRHKVTEMGQEVTMRCQPILGHNTVFWYRQTMMQGLELLAYFRNRAPLDDSGMPKDRFSAEMPDATLATLKIQPSEPRDSAVYFCASGLVVGQLYEQYFGPGTRLTVT.

In its sample, this clonotype was seen many times. The junction does not match germline at one end; this may be a read error. V usage is TRBV20-1 and J usage is TRBJ2-7; no firm D call. The CDR3 is 15 residues long. Germline CDR1 and CDR2: DFQATT and SNEGSKA (reference sequence). CDR3 DNA sequence: TGCAGTGCTAGAGATGGGGATAGAGGTGTCTACGGGCAGTACTTC. Its translation: CSARDGDRGVYGQYF.

This clonotype was seen many times. The V call is TRBV28, the J call TRBJ2-2; perhaps TRBD2 as D (5 bases). The length of the CDR3 is 13 residues. Trimming removed 6 bases from V and 7 bases from J, with 12 bases in between. Germline CDR1 MDHEN, CDR2 SYDVKM. The DNA of the CDR3 is TGTGCCAGCAGCCCCCCGGGAAGCGGGGAGCTGTTTTTT. Its translation is CASSPPGSGELFF.

This clonotype has a handful of counts. The chain uses TRBV6-5 and TRBJ2-7, with D possibly matching TRBD2 (6 bases). V was cut by 0 bases and J by 6 bases, with 21 bases left in between. The germline V gene has CDR1 MNHEY and CDR2 SVGAGI. The CDR3 length is 17 residues. This CDR3 is CASSYSIPRRDYSEQYF. In nucleotides, the CDR3 is TGTGCCAGCAGTTACTCGATCCCCCGGCGGGATTATAGCGAGCAGTACTTC.

V gene TRBV6-1 combines with J gene TRBJ1-6; 7 nucleotides line up with TRBD1. The CDR3 totals 16 residues. V trimming: 8 bases; J trimming: 6 bases; junction bases outside the gene matches: 13. Germline CDR1 and CDR2: MNHNS and SASEGT. CDR3 residues: CASLVGRGQINSPLHF. The DNA of the CDR3 is TGTGCCAGCCTGGTTGGGAGGGGGCAGATTAATTCACCCCTCCACTTT.

This chain connects TRBV20-1 to TRBJ2-7, with a weak D call TRBD2 (5 bases). CDR1 is DFQATT and CDR2 is SNEGSKA in the germline V gene (reference sequence). V was clipped by 3 bases and J by 2 bases, with 14 bases between them. The CDR3 length is 14 residues. The CDR3 nucleotides read TGCAGTGCTAGCAGTGTGAGAGGGACCTACGAGCAGTACTTC. Translating gives CSASSVRGTYEQYF.

V is TRBV7-8 and J is TRBJ2-5; TRBD2 aligns across 13 bases. Germline V gene lookup returns CDR1 SGHVS and CDR2 FQNEAQ. CDR3 length: 19 residues. The junction had 12 bases not matched to a gene; V was cut back by 4 bases and J by 1 base. Here the CDR3 reads CASSSTPGLAGVTQETQYF. The CDR3 nucleotides read TGTGCCAGCAGCTCCACCCCAGGACTAGCGGGGGTAACCCAAGAGACCCAGTACTTC.

The sample holds a few counts of this clonotype. This chain links TRBV11-2 with TRBJ1-1; no firm D call. The CDR3 covers 13 residues. Germline CDR1 and CDR2: SGHAT and FQNNGV. The V and J ends lost 4 bases and 1 base respectively, with 7 bases between them. CDR3 DNA: TGTGCCAGCAGCTGGTCCCAGAACACTGAAGCTTTCTTT. It is translated as CASSWSQNTEAFF.

The rearrangement joins TRBV7-3 to TRBJ1-1; D remains ambiguous. CDR1 is SGHTA, CDR2 FQGTGA, per germline. The CDR3 is 13 residues long. V dropped 3 bases and J dropped 4 bases, with 9 bases sitting between them. CDR3 residues: CASSFLGSTEAFF. In DNA, the CDR3 is TGTGCCAGCAGCTTTCTCGGGAGCACTGAAGCTTTCTTT.

This rearrangement joins TRBV6-1 to TRBJ2-7; 8 bases match TRBD1. V lost 5 bases and J lost 4; bases outside the gene matches: 10. The CDR3 length is 15 residues. Germline-derived CDR1 and CDR2 are MNHNS and SASEGT. CDR3 DNA sequence: TGTGCCAGCAGTCCAGACAGGGGAAGTAGATACGAGCAGTACTTC. Protein: CASSPDRGSRYEQYF.

This clonotype was detected a few times. V usage is TRBV6-1 and J usage is TRBJ2-5; TRBD2 matches at 8 bases. Germline CDR1 and CDR2: MNHNS and SASEGT. V shed 6 bases, J shed 1 base, and the junction held 4 bases outside the gene matches. The CDR3 length is 14 residues. In DNA form, the CDR3 reads TGTGCCAGCAGAGCCCTAGCGGGCCAAGAGACCCAGTACTTC. Protein: CASRALAGQETQYF.

The CDR3 DNA sequence: TGTGCCAGCAGTGAAAGGGTTTGGACAGAAGAGACCCAGTACTTC. Translated, it gives CASSERVWTEETQYF. This chain connects TRBV2 to TRBJ2-5, with D perhaps TRBD1 (6 bases). CDR3 length: 15 residues. Trimming left V 2 bases short and J 3 bases short, with 13 bases between. Germline CDR1 SNHLY, CDR2 FYNNEI.

This clonotype was seen repeatedly, ten times or more. The rearrangement uses TRBV5-1 and TRBJ2-2; D unclear. The CDR3 contains 13 residues. CDR1 and CDR2 (germline): SGHRS, YFSETQ. The V end was cut by 5 bases, the J end by 2 bases, with 7 bases between. This CDR3 reads CASSTLNTGELFF. Written as DNA, the CDR3 is TGCGCCAGCAGTACACTCAACACCGGGGAGCTGTTTTTT.

Ten or more counts support this clonotype. V and J are TRBV28 and TRBJ1-2, with D hard to call. Germline V gives CDR1 MDHEN, CDR2 SYDVKM. The CDR3 loop spans 15 amino acids. Trimming shortened V by 4 bases and J by 8 bases, and 20 bases separated the two germline ends. The CDR3 nucleotides read TGTGCCAGCAGTTCACAGCAAAAGTCTCTAGTAGGCTACACCTTC. Amino acids: CASSSQQKSLVGYTF.

The sample holds many counts of this clonotype. The chain uses TRBV12-3 or TRBV12-4 and TRBJ2-5, with unresolved D. This CDR3 is built from 11 residues. Trimming stripped 5 bases from V and 4 bases from J, with 5 bases between. The CDR3 loop is CASSVRETQYF. The CDR3, as DNA: TGTGCCAGCAGTGTGCGAGAGACCCAGTACTTC.

This clonotype was observed many times. The CDR3 spells CASSSYGMNTEAFF. The CDR3 DNA is TGTGCCAGCAGCTCGTACGGAATGAACACTGAAGCTTTCTTT. The gene calls are TRBV11-2 and TRBJ1-1; D gene uncertain. The CDR3 length is 14 residues. V was shortened by 4 bases and J by 0 bases, with 9 bases between the two germline ends. Per germline, CDR1 SGHAT and CDR2 FQNNGV.

This clonotype came up a few times. The chain joins TRBV7-8 to TRBJ2-7; tentative D call: TRBD1 (6 bases). Trimming stripped 5 bases from V and 2 bases from J, with 19 bases between. CDR1 SGHVS and CDR2 FQNEAQ come from the germline V gene. This CDR3 is 16 amino acids long. In DNA, the CDR3 is TGTGCCAGCAGCCTGCGTGGGGGCACCGTGGCCTACGAGCAGTACTTC. It encodes CASSLRGGTVAYEQYF.

This clonotype has a count of ten or more. The V call is TRBV5-1, the J call TRBJ1-1; D is possibly TRBD1 (5 bases). The CDR3 consists of 15 residues. Trimming shortened V by 3 bases and J by 1 base, and 13 bases separated the two germline ends. Germline V gene lookup returns CDR1 SGHRS and CDR2 YFSETQ. The CDR3 loop is CASSSLGTSNTEAFF. DNA of the CDR3: TGCGCCAGCAGCTCCTTGGGGACGTCGAACACTGAAGCTTTCTTT.

The chain has TRBV5-6 and TRBJ2-7, with D possibly being TRBD1 or TRBD2 (5 bases each). CDR3 size: 14 residues. CDR1 and CDR2 (germline): SGHDT, YYEEEE. V lost 4 bases, J lost 0 bases, and 11 bases lay in between. The CDR3 DNA reads TGTGCCAGCAGCGGACCAGGGAGCTCCTACGAGCAGTACTTC. This sequence encodes CASSGPGSSYEQYF.